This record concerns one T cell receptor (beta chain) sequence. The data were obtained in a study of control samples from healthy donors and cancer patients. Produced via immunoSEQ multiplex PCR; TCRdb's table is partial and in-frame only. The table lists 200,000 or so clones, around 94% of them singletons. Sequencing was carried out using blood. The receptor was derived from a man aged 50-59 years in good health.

The CDR3 here is CASSPASRQATNEKLFF. The DNA of the CDR3 is TGTGCCAGCAGCCCAGCCTCACGACAGGCAACTAATGAAAAACTGTTTTTT. The V call is TRBV4-2, the J call TRBJ1-4, with D maybe TRBD1 (6 bases). Between the trimmed V and J ends, which lost 4 bases and 0 bases, there was a span of 15 bases. In germline, CDR1 is LGHNA, CDR2 YNFKEQ. CDR3 length: 17 residues.